A selection of T cell receptor beta chains follows, all from one sample in a study of T cell responses to AZD1222 COVID-19 vaccine. The table came from immunoSEQ multiplex PCR; TCRdb's copy has only in-frame clones and leaves some out. The sample records 100,000 to 150,000 clones, 70% to 90% being singletons. The specimen comprised peripheral blood, sampled on day 0 of AZD1222 vaccination. The receptors come from an adult in good health. Each CDR3 is given with its conserved first and last residue. A D gene is named only where the DNA matches it firmly. Rows may omit the clone size; those that give it use once, few, many or a size class.

j_gene: TRBJ2-7; v_gene: TRBV19; abundance: -; d_gene: -; CDR3aa: CASSIGLGGADEQYF; CDR3nt: TGTGCCAGTAGTATCGGGCTAGGAGGCGCGGACGAGCAGTACTTC
j_gene: TRBJ2-7; v_gene: TRBV10-3; abundance: -; d_gene: TRBD2; CDR3aa: CAIRAGGPGYEQYF; CDR3nt: TGTGCCATCAGAGCGGGAGGGCCGGGGTACGAGCAGTACTTC
j_gene: TRBJ2-7; v_gene: TRBV10-3; abundance: -; d_gene: TRBD1; CDR3aa: CAISEGTGAYEQYF; CDR3nt: TGTGCCATCAGTGAGGGGACAGGGGCCTACGAGCAGTACTTC
j_gene: TRBJ1-2; v_gene: TRBV10-3; abundance: -; d_gene: -; CDR3aa: CAISESTENYGYTF; CDR3nt: TGTGCCATCAGTGAGTCGACAGAAAACTATGGCTACACCTTC
j_gene: TRBJ2-5; v_gene: TRBV12-3/TRBV12-4; abundance: -; d_gene: -; CDR3aa: CASSFYQETQYF; CDR3nt: TGTGCCAGCAGTTTTTACCAAGAGACCCAGTACTTC
j_gene: TRBJ2-6; v_gene: TRBV28; abundance: -; d_gene: -; CDR3aa: CASSPDLGSGANVLTF; CDR3nt: TGTGCCAGCAGTCCCGACCTAGGCTCTGGGGCCAACGTCCTGACTTTC
j_gene: TRBJ1-6; v_gene: TRBV9; abundance: -; d_gene: -; CDR3aa: CASSTRGGNNSPLHF; CDR3nt: TGTGCCAGCAGCACGAGGGGGGGGAATAATTCACCCCTCCACTTT
j_gene: TRBJ2-3; v_gene: TRBV4-1; abundance: -; d_gene: TRBD2; CDR3aa: CASGGGVTSVSTDTQYF; CDR3nt: TGCGCCAGTGGGGGGGGAGTGACTAGCGTAAGCACAGATACGCAGTATTTT
j_gene: TRBJ2-1; v_gene: TRBV24-1; abundance: -; d_gene: -; CDR3aa: CATSGLTKSSYNEQFF; CDR3nt: TGTGCCACCAGTGGTTTAACAAAGAGCTCCTACAATGAGCAGTTCTTC
j_gene: TRBJ1-1; v_gene: TRBV4-1; abundance: -; d_gene: -; CDR3aa: CASSQKQGWDTEAFF; CDR3nt: TGCGCCAGCAGCCAGAAACAGGGTTGGGACACTGAAGCTTTCTTT
j_gene: TRBJ2-7; v_gene: TRBV28; abundance: once; d_gene: -; CDR3aa: CASSSNGSPIVNEQYF; CDR3nt: TGTGCCAGCAGCTCTAACGGTTCACCAATCGTCAACGAGCAGTACTTC
j_gene: TRBJ1-1; v_gene: TRBV4-1; abundance: -; d_gene: -; CDR3aa: CASSQEWLTTEAFF; CDR3nt: TGCGCCAGCAGCCAAGAGTGGCTAACCACTGAAGCTTTCTTT
j_gene: TRBJ2-7; v_gene: TRBV2; abundance: -; d_gene: -; CDR3aa: CASTPSEATYEQYF; CDR3nt: TGTGCCAGCACCCCCTCTGAGGCCACCTACGAGCAGTACTTC
j_gene: TRBJ1-1; v_gene: TRBV13; abundance: -; d_gene: -; CDR3aa: CASSLGRVRAYTEAFF; CDR3nt: TGTGCCAGCAGCTTAGGCCGCGTCAGGGCATACACTGAAGCTTTCTTT
j_gene: TRBJ1-5; v_gene: TRBV27; abundance: -; d_gene: -; CDR3aa: CASRMTGGTQPQHF; CDR3nt: TGTGCCAGCAGGATGACCGGAGGGACTCAGCCCCAGCATTTT
j_gene: TRBJ2-7; v_gene: TRBV5-4; abundance: -; d_gene: TRBD2; CDR3aa: CASRPTSGSPYEQYF; CDR3nt: TGTGCCAGCAGGCCGACTAGCGGGAGTCCCTACGAGCAGTACTTC
j_gene: TRBJ1-2; v_gene: TRBV4-3; abundance: -; d_gene: -; CDR3aa: CASSQDRRGGNYGYTF; CDR3nt: TGCGCCAGCAGCCAAGATCGCAGGGGAGGTAACTATGGCTACACCTTC
j_gene: TRBJ1-5; v_gene: TRBV6-2/TRBV6-3; abundance: -; d_gene: -; CDR3aa: CASSYSSGGSNQPQHF; CDR3nt: TGTGCCAGCAGTTACTCGAGTGGCGGAAGCAATCAGCCCCAGCATTTT
j_gene: TRBJ1-2; v_gene: TRBV12-3/TRBV12-4; abundance: -; d_gene: -; CDR3aa: CASSFQRYGYTF; CDR3nt: TGTGCCAGCAGTTTTCAGAGATATGGCTACACCTTC
j_gene: TRBJ1-1; v_gene: TRBV6-5; abundance: -; d_gene: -; CDR3aa: CASSSTTEAFF; CDR3nt: TGTGCCAGCAGTTCGACAACTGAAGCTTTCTTT
j_gene: TRBJ2-7; v_gene: TRBV4-2; abundance: -; d_gene: -; CDR3aa: CASSQGPGGNYEQYF; CDR3nt: TGTGCCAGCAGCCAAGGCCCCGGCGGGAACTACGAGCAGTACTTC
j_gene: TRBJ2-3; v_gene: TRBV10-3; abundance: -; d_gene: -; CDR3aa: CAISESMGYRTDTQYF; CDR3nt: TGTGCCATCAGTGAGTCAATGGGGTATAGGACAGATACGCAGTATTTT
j_gene: TRBJ2-7; v_gene: TRBV6-1; abundance: -; d_gene: -; CDR3aa: CASSEDRVIGDEQYF; CDR3nt: TGTGCCAGCAGTGAAGACCGGGTCATTGGGGACGAGCAGTACTTC
j_gene: TRBJ1-2; v_gene: TRBV27; abundance: -; d_gene: -; CDR3aa: CASSFGKNYGYTF; CDR3nt: TGTGCCAGCAGTTTTGGGAAGAACTATGGCTACACCTTC
j_gene: TRBJ2-7; v_gene: TRBV27; abundance: once; d_gene: TRBD2; CDR3aa: CASSLRREGFWEQYF; CDR3nt: TGTGCCAGCAGTTTACGGCGGGAGGGCTTCTGGGAGCAGTACTTC
j_gene: TRBJ1-1; v_gene: TRBV28; abundance: -; d_gene: TRBD1; CDR3aa: CASSPIKQGLMNTEAFF; CDR3nt: TGTGCCAGCAGTCCGATCAAACAGGGGCTTATGAACACTGAAGCTTTCTTT
j_gene: TRBJ2-7; v_gene: TRBV6-1; abundance: -; d_gene: -; CDR3aa: CASSGGTPLTSLVSYEQYF; CDR3nt: TGTGCCAGCAGTGGCGGGACACCACTCACCAGCCTAGTATCCTACGAGCAGTACTTC
j_gene: TRBJ2-4; v_gene: TRBV11-2; abundance: -; d_gene: -; CDR3aa: CASTPAQQLAKNIQYF; CDR3nt: TGTGCCAGCACCCCGGCCCAGCAGTTAGCCAAAAACATTCAGTACTTC
j_gene: TRBJ1-2; v_gene: TRBV19; abundance: -; d_gene: TRBD1; CDR3aa: CASSTSRTGLYGYTF; CDR3nt: TGTGCCAGTAGTACCTCGCGGACAGGACTCTATGGCTACACCTTC
j_gene: TRBJ2-7; v_gene: TRBV2; abundance: -; d_gene: TRBD2; CDR3aa: CATQWAGVSNEQYF; CDR3nt: TGTGCCACCCAATGGGCGGGAGTGTCAAACGAGCAGTACTTC
j_gene: TRBJ2-3; v_gene: TRBV4-2; abundance: -; d_gene: -; CDR3aa: CASSQDTGLGLDTQYF; CDR3nt: TGTGCCAGCAGCCAAGATACCGGACTGGGTTTGGATACGCAGTATTTT
j_gene: TRBJ1-1; v_gene: TRBV7-9; abundance: -; d_gene: -; CDR3aa: CASSLDTHTEAFF; CDR3nt: TGTGCCAGCAGCTTAGATACTCACACTGAAGCTTTCTTT
j_gene: TRBJ2-7; v_gene: TRBV7-9; abundance: -; d_gene: -; CDR3aa: CASSDSTDYEQYF; CDR3nt: TGTGCCAGCAGCGACTCGACAGATTACGAGCAGTACTTC
j_gene: TRBJ1-2; v_gene: TRBV7-2; abundance: once; d_gene: -; CDR3aa: CASSLDNVYGYTF; CDR3nt: TGTGCCAGCAGCTTAGACAACGTCTATGGCTACACCTTC
j_gene: TRBJ2-7; v_gene: TRBV18; abundance: -; d_gene: TRBD2; CDR3aa: CASSLILAGGAERYF; CDR3nt: TGTGCCAGCTCTCTCATTCTAGCGGGAGGAGCGGAGCGGTACTTC
j_gene: TRBJ1-2; v_gene: TRBV5-4; abundance: -; d_gene: TRBD1; CDR3aa: CASSPVPGQGNYGYTF; CDR3nt: TGTGCCAGCAGCCCGGTCCCGGGACAGGGAAACTATGGCTACACCTTC
j_gene: TRBJ1-1; v_gene: TRBV5-1; abundance: -; d_gene: -; CDR3aa: CASSADPGREAFF; CDR3nt: TGCGCCAGCAGCGCTGACCCGGGACGAGAAGCTTTCTTT
j_gene: TRBJ2-7; v_gene: TRBV28; abundance: -; d_gene: -; CDR3aa: CASSLGEGRYF; CDR3nt: TGTGCCAGCAGTTTAGGAGAAGGTCGGTACTTC
j_gene: TRBJ1-6; v_gene: TRBV24-1; abundance: -; d_gene: -; CDR3aa: CATRGSINSPLHF; CDR3nt: TGTGCCACCAGGGGCAGTATTAATTCACCCCTCCACTTT
j_gene: TRBJ2-1; v_gene: TRBV5-5; abundance: -; d_gene: TRBD2; CDR3aa: CASSLLAAGDYNEQFF; CDR3nt: TGTGCCAGCAGCCTACTAGCGGCGGGAGACTACAATGAGCAGTTCTTC
j_gene: TRBJ1-6; v_gene: TRBV2; abundance: -; d_gene: -; CDR3aa: CASREQGSYNSPLHF; CDR3nt: TGTGCCAGCAGGGAACAGGGTTCCTATAATTCACCCCTCCACTTT
j_gene: TRBJ1-3; v_gene: TRBV11-2; abundance: once; d_gene: -; CDR3aa: CASNRRLGSGNTIYF; CDR3nt: TGTGCCAGCAACCGGAGGCTGGGATCTGGAAACACCATATATTTT
j_gene: TRBJ2-6; v_gene: TRBV27; abundance: -; d_gene: -; CDR3aa: CASRASGANVLTF; CDR3nt: TGTGCCAGCAGAGCCTCTGGGGCCAACGTCCTGACTTTC
j_gene: TRBJ2-3; v_gene: TRBV5-6; abundance: once; d_gene: TRBD2; CDR3aa: CASGGLAGGTDTQYF; CDR3nt: TGTGCCAGCGGAGGACTAGCGGGGGGCACAGATACGCAGTATTTT
j_gene: TRBJ1-2; v_gene: TRBV6-5; abundance: -; d_gene: TRBD1; CDR3aa: CASSETGVGYGYTF; CDR3nt: TGTGCCAGCAGCGAGACAGGGGTGGGGTATGGCTACACCTTC
j_gene: TRBJ1-4; v_gene: TRBV10-1; abundance: once; d_gene: -; CDR3aa: CASSEKGATNEKLFF; CDR3nt: TGCGCCAGCAGTGAGAAGGGGGCAACTAATGAAAAACTGTTTTTT
j_gene: TRBJ2-3; v_gene: TRBV7-9; abundance: -; d_gene: -; CDR3aa: CASSPPGGSGPTDTQYF; CDR3nt: TGTGCCAGCAGCCCCCCCGGAGGCAGCGGGCCCACAGATACGCAGTATTTT
j_gene: TRBJ2-3; v_gene: TRBV19; abundance: -; d_gene: -; CDR3aa: CASNAGLTDTQYF; CDR3nt: TGTGCCAGTAATGCGGGTCTGACAGATACGCAGTATTTT
j_gene: TRBJ2-3; v_gene: TRBV27; abundance: few; d_gene: TRBD2; CDR3aa: CASSLIGGTSTDTQYF; CDR3nt: TGTGCCAGCAGTTTAATCGGGGGGACCAGCACAGATACGCAGTATTTT
j_gene: TRBJ2-7; v_gene: TRBV13; abundance: -; d_gene: TRBD2; CDR3aa: CASRPAGGPAEQYF; CDR3nt: TGTGCCAGCCGGCCAGCGGGAGGGCCCGCCGAGCAGTACTTC
j_gene: TRBJ1-3; v_gene: TRBV7-2; abundance: -; d_gene: -; CDR3aa: CASSLNDRTSGNTIYF; CDR3nt: TGTGCCAGCAGCTTAAACGACAGGACCTCTGGAAACACCATATATTTT
j_gene: TRBJ2-1; v_gene: TRBV11-2; abundance: -; d_gene: TRBD2; CDR3aa: CASSSLRLAGGRWNEQFF; CDR3nt: TGTGCCAGCAGCTCCTTGCGACTAGCGGGAGGCCGGTGGAATGAGCAGTTCTTC
j_gene: TRBJ2-4; v_gene: TRBV13; abundance: -; d_gene: -; CDR3aa: CASSRLAKNIQYF; CDR3nt: TGTGCCAGCAGCCGGTTAGCCAAAAACATTCAGTACTTC
j_gene: TRBJ2-3; v_gene: TRBV27; abundance: -; d_gene: -; CDR3aa: CASSTRADTQYF; CDR3nt: TGTGCCAGCAGTACCAGGGCAGATACGCAGTATTTT